The clone carrying this T cell receptor beta chain was seen many times. Its antigen is not known. Trimming removed 2 bases from V and 7 bases from J, with 18 bases in between. CDR3 length equals 16 residues. The data derive from a study of identical twins. Study-wide results and limits: Weaker excess twin sharing was seen among beta out-of-frame sequences. For cord blood, abundant beta clonotypes had fewer insertions, unlike memory repertoires, which showed none.

A universal primer binding site was introduced by template switching. The final cDNA contained unique molecular identifiers. MiXCR was run by TCRdb on the 5' RACE reads, yielding one entry per CDR3 protein. The table lists 250,000 or so distinct CDR3 sequences, around 8.3% of them singletons, with less than 4% in the top ten. Healthy Caucasian individuals made up all the donors. This sample also belongs to another study, concerning yellow fever vaccine responses in identical twins.

V gene TRBV12-3 or TRBV12-4 combines with J gene TRBJ2-1; D gene unclear. Sequencing was performed on CD8+ T cells sorted from blood. This clonotype was obtained from a woman aged 18-35 years in good health. The CDR3 reads CASSLLDFPRVNEQFF. The CDR3 nucleotides are TGTGCCAGCAGTTTACTAGACTTTCCTAGAGTGAATGAGCAGTTCTTC.